This T cell receptor beta chain derives from a study of cytomegalovirus exposure and HLA in healthy donors. The PCR used 60 Vbeta and 13 Jbeta primers. Profiled with immunoSEQ multiplex PCR; TCRdb holds only in-frame clones, not every one. This table holds about 160,000 clones, roughly 80% found once. Concerning this clone: Antigen unknown.

Healthy bone marrow donors supplied every sample. The germline V and J ends were trimmed by 1 base and 5 bases, with 6 bases remaining between them. The CDR3 is 13 residues long. Germline V gene data show CDR1 as SEHNR and CDR2 as FQNEAQ (reference sequence). Study outcomes and limitations: The study designated over 150 TCR beta chains cytomegalovirus-associated. TRBV6-2, TRBV6-3 and some other V segments were unresolvable in 87-base-pair reads.

The sequence was obtained from a man in his forties in good health and CMV-seronegative. The source material was PBMCs. V gene TRBV7-9 combines with J gene TRBJ2-1; D gene ambiguous. This chain's CDR3 is CASSLDLNNEQFF. The CDR3 DNA reads TGTGCCAGCAGCTTAGACCTAAACAATGAGCAGTTCTTC.